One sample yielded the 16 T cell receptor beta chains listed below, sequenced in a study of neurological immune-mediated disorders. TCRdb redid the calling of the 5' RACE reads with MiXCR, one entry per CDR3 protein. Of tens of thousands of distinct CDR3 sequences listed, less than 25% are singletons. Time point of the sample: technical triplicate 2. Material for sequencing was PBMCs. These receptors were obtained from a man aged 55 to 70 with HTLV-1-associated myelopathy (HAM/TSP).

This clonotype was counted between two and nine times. The CDR3 protein is CASSFGLALYEQYF. CDR3 DNA: TGTGCCAGCAGCTTTGGACTAGCACTCTACGAGCAGTACTTC. The chain has TRBV7-2 and TRBJ2-7; TRBD2 aligns across 8 bases. CDR3 length: 14 amino acids. Trimming at V came to 3 bases and at J to 3 bases, leaving 4 bases not matched to a gene. Germline assignment: CDR1 SGHTA and CDR2 FQGNSA. Filled out from reference TRBV7-2 and TRBJ2-7, the complete variable domain reads GAGVSQSPSNKVTEKGKDVELRCDPISGHTALYWYRQSLGQGLEFLIYFQGNSAPDKSGLPSDRFSAERTGGSVSTLTIQRTQQEDSAVYLCASSFGLALYEQYFGPGTRLTVT.

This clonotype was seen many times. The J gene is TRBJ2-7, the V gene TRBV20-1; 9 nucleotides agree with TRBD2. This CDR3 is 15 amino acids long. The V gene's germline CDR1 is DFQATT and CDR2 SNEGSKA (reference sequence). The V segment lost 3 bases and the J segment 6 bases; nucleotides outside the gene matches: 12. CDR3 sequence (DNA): TGCAGTGCTAGTAATAGCGGGAGAGGGGGGCGCGAGCAGTACTTC. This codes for CSASNSGRGGREQYF.

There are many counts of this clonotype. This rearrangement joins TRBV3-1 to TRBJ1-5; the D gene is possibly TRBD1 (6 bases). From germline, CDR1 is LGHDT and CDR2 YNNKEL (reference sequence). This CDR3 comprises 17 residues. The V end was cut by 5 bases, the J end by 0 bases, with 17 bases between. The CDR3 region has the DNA TGTGCCAGCAGCGAATCTGGACGGGGACATAGCAATCAGCCCCAGCATTTT. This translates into CASSESGRGHSNQPQHF.

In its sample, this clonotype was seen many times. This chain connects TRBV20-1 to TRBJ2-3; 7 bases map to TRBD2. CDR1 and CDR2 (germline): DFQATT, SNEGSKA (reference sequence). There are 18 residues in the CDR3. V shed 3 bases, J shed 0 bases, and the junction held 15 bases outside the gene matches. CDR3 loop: CSARGLKSSGMSTDTQYF. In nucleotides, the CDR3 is TGCAGTGCTAGGGGGCTTAAATCAAGCGGGATGAGCACAGATACGCAGTATTTT.

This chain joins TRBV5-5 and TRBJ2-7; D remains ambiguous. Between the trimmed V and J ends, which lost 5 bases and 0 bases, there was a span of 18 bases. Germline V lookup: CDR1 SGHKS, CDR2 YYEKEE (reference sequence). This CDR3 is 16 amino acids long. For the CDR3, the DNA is TGTGCCAGCAGAGCTGGCGCGGTCCTTAGCTCCTACGAGCAGTACTTC. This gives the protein CASRAGAVLSSYEQYF.

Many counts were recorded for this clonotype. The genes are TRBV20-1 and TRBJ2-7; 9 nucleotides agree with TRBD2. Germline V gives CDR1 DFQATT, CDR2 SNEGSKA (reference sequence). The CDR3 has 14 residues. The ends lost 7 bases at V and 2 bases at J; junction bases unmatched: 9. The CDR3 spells CSVSDEREAYEQYF. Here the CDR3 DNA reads TGCAGTGTCAGTGATGAGCGGGAGGCCTACGAGCAGTACTTC.

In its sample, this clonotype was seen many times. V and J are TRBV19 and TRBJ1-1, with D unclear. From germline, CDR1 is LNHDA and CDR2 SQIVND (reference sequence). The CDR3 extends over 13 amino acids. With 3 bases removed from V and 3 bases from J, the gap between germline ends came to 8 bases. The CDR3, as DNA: TGTGCCAGTAGTATGAGTTCGGACACTGAAGCTTTCTTT. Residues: CASSMSSDTEAFF.

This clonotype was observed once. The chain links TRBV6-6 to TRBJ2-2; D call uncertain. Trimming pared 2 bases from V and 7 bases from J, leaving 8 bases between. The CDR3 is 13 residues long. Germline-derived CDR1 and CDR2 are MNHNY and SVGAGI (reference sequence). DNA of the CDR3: TGTGCCAGCAGTTACGTAGAGAACGGGGAGCTGTTTTTT. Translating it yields CASSYVENGELFF.

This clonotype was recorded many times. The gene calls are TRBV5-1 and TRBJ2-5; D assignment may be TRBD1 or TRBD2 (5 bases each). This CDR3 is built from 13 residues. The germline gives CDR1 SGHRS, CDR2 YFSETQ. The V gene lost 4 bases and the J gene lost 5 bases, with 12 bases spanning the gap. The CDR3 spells CASSGGAGETQYF. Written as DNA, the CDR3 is TGCGCCAGCAGCGGGGGAGCCGGCGAGACCCAGTACTTC. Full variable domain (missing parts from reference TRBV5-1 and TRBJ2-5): KAGVTQTPRYLIKTRGQQVTLSCSPISGHRSVSWYQQTPGQGLQFLFEYFSETQRNKGNFPGRFSGRQFSNSRSEMNVSTLELGDSALYLCASSGGAGETQYFGPGTRLLVL.

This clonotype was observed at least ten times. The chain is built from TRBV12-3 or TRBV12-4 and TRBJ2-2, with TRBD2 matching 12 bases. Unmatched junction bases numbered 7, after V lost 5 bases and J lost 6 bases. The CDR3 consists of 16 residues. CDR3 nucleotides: TGTGCCAGCAGTCCAAGCACTAGCGGGAGGTCCGGGGAGCTGTTTTTT. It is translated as CASSPSTSGRSGELFF.

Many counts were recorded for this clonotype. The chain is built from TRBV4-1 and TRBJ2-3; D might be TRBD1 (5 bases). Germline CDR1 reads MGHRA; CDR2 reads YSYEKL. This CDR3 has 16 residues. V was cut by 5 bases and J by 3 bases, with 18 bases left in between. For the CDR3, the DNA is TGCGCCAGCAGCTATCCAGGACACAGAAGGACAGATACGCAGTATTTT. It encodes CASSYPGHRRTDTQYF.

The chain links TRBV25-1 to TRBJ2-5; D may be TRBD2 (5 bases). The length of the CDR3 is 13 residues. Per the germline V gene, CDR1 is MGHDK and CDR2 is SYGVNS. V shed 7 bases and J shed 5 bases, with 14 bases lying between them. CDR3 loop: CASNQLVGETQYF. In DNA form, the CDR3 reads TGTGCCAGCAACCAACTAGTGGGGGAGACCCAGTACTTC.

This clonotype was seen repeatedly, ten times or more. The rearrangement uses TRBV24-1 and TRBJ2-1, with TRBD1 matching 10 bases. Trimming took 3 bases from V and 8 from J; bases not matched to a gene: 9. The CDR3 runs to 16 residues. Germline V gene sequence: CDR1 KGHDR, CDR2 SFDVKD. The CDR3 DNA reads TGTGCCACCAGTGATCCCGGGACAGGGGCAAGGGATGAGCAGTTCTTC. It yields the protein CATSDPGTGARDEQFF.

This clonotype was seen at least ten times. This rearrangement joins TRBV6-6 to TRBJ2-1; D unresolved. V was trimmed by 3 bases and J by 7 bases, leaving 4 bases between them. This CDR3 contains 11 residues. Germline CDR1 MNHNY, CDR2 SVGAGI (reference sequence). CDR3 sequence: CASSYGNEQFF. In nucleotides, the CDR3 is TGTGCCAGCAGTTATGGGAATGAGCAGTTCTTC.

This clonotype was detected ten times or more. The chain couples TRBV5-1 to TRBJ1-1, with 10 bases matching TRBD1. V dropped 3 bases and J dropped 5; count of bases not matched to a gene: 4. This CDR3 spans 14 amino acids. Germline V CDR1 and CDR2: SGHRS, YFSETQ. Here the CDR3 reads CASSSTGGTTEAFF. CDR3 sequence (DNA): TGCGCCAGCAGCTCGACAGGGGGCACTACTGAAGCTTTCTTT.

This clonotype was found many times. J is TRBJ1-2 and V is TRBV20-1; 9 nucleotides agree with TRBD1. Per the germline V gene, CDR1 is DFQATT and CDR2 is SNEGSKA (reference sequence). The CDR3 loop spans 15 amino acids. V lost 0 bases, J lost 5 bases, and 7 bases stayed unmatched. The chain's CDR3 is CSARDTGTGYYGYTF. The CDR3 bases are TGCAGTGCTAGAGATACCGGGACAGGGTATTATGGCTACACCTTC.